This paragraph reports one TCR beta chain. Its target is unknown. Germline V CDR1 and CDR2: SGHKS, YYEKEE (reference sequence). The CDR3 totals 12 residues. Trimming took 1 base from V and 4 from J, leaving 4 bases between them. The sample is drawn from a study of T cells in localized non-small cell lung cancer. General observations from the study: Higher adjacent-lung clonality was associated with shorter survival.

The assay was immunoSEQ multiplex PCR, and TCRdb's table has in-frame clones only and misses some. Of roughly 39,000 clones in the sample, more than 75% were seen once. The source was peripheral blood, collected before any cancer treatment. This sequence joins TRBV5-5 and TRBJ2-3; D gene ambiguous. The clonotype was recovered from a man aged 18-49 years with stage I lung adenocarcinoma. The CDR3 sequence: CASSLFSDTQYF. CDR3 DNA: TGTGCCAGCAGCTTGTTTTCAGATACGCAGTATTTT.